This T cell receptor beta chain was recorded in a study of T and B cells in COVID-19 patients. Multiplex PCR with BIOMED2 TRB-A/B primer pools amplified TRB rearrangements. TCRdb processed the multiplex PCR reads anew with MiXCR; each CDR3 protein has one entry. The sample has around 11,000 distinct CDR3 sequences; about 30% are singletons. TRB was amplified from approximately 250-480 ng of blood genomic DNA. Germline CDR1 and CDR2: GTSNPN and SVGIG (reference sequence). V lost 5 bases and J lost 9; bases outside the gene matches: 2. This CDR3 comprises 11 residues. This receptor was obtained from a human donor with active COVID-19. Source material: blood. The chain carries TRBV30 and TRBJ2-1; 9 nucleotides line up with TRBD1. CDR3 protein: CAWWTGVEQFF. CDR3 in DNA: TGTGCCTGGTGGACAGGGGTTGAGCAGTTCTTC. Drawing the rest from reference TRBV30 and TRBJ2-1, the complete variable domain is SQTIHQWPATLVQPVGSPLSLECTVEGTSNPNLYWYRQAAGRGLQLLFYSVGIGQISSEVPQNLSASRPQDRQFILSSKKLLLSDSGFYLCAWWTGVEQFFGPGTRLTVL.